The 18 T cell receptor beta chains reported below all come from one sample, sequenced in a study of early T cells in non-severe SARS-CoV-2 infection. MiXCR, run by TCRdb on the 5' RACE reads, gives a single entry per CDR3 protein. The sample carries more than 65,000 distinct CDR3 sequences, 13% recorded once. The specimen was whole blood. Every receptor here comes from an adult who was a healthcare worker with PCR-confirmed SARS-CoV-2 infection or an uninfected control (not recorded which).

This clonotype came up a few times. The genes are TRBV29-1 and TRBJ2-7; 10 bases fit TRBD1. V dropped 3 bases and J dropped 3; count of bases not matched to a gene: 5. Germline V gene data show CDR1 as SQVTM and CDR2 as ANQGSEA. CDR3 length: 14 amino acids. The CDR3 DNA reads TGCAGCGTTGAGGGGACAGGGGTCGACTACGAGCAGTACTTC. Its protein product is CSVEGTGVDYEQYF.

This clonotype was recorded a few times. This chain uses TRBV19 with TRBJ1-1; no clear D. Germline CDR1 is LNHDA and CDR2 is SQIVND (reference sequence). V was clipped by 5 bases and J by 0 bases, with 13 bases between them. This CDR3 spans 15 amino acids. CDR3 amino acids: CASSPAGSMNTEAFF. CDR3 sequence (DNA): TGTGCCAGTAGTCCCGCGGGGAGTATGAACACTGAAGCTTTCTTT.

This clonotype was observed a few times. Here the CDR3 DNA reads TGTGCCAGTAGTCGGACCTCGGCGGCGGGAGAAGGCGGGGAGCTGTTTTTT. Protein sequence: CASSRTSAAGEGGELFF. This chain uses TRBV19 with TRBJ2-2; 7 bases line up with TRBD2. The CDR3 extends over 17 amino acids. Per germline, CDR1 LNHDA and CDR2 SQIVND (reference sequence). With V trimmed by 5 bases and J by 7 bases, 16 bases remained unmatched. The full variable domain, completed using reference TRBV19 and TRBJ2-2, is DGGITQSPKYLFRKEGQNVTLSCEQNLNHDAMYWYRQDPGQGLRLIYYSQIVNDFQKGDIAEGYSVSREKKESFPLTVTSAQKNPTAFYLCASSRTSAAGEGGELFFGEGSRLTVL.

This clonotype has a handful of counts. The gene calls are TRBV20-1 and TRBJ2-7; TRBD2 is a possible D gene (6 bases). From germline, CDR1 is DFQATT and CDR2 SNEGSKA (reference sequence). V lost 1 base, J lost 0 bases, and 10 bases lay in between. The CDR3 spans 14 residues. The CDR3 protein is CSARGEAASYEQYF. The CDR3 DNA sequence: TGCAGTGCTAGAGGGGAGGCAGCCTCCTACGAGCAGTACTTC.

This clonotype was seen a handful of times. V gene TRBV6-1 combines with J gene TRBJ2-1; the D gene is possibly TRBD1 (6 bases). CDR1 and CDR2 (germline): MNHNS, SASEGT. This CDR3 comprises 12 residues. The ends were cut back, 0 bases at V and 9 bases at J, with 6 bases in the middle. The CDR3 DNA sequence: TGTGCCAGCAGTGAAGCAGGGGGTGAGCAGTTCTTC. Translated, it gives CASSEAGGEQFF.

This clonotype occurred many times. This chain joins TRBV11-2 and TRBJ1-6; TRBD1 matches 9 bases. Trimming cost V 3 bases and J 6 bases; bases outside gene matches: 6. The CDR3 sequence is 16 residues long. From germline, CDR1 is SGHAT and CDR2 FQNNGV. The CDR3 DNA sequence: TGTGCCAGCAGCTTCACAGGGGGCGCTAGTAATTCACCCCTCCACTTT. It codes for CASSFTGGASNSPLHF. Full variable domain (rest looked up from reference TRBV11-2 and TRBJ1-6): EAGVAQSPRYKIIEKRQSVAFWCNPISGHATLYWYQQILGQGPKLLIQFQNNGVVDDSQLPKDRFSAERLKGVDSTLKIQPAKLEDSAVYLCASSFTGGASNSPLHFGNGTRLTVT.

The sample holds a few counts of this clonotype. The chain links TRBV7-2 to TRBJ2-4, with TRBD1 identical over 8 bases. Germline trimming cut 3 bases from V and 0 bases from J; bases unmatched to any gene: 7. This CDR3 is built from 17 residues. In germline, CDR1 is SGHTA, CDR2 FQGNSA. CDR3 residues: CASSFSGTGLAKNIQYF. The CDR3, as DNA: TGTGCCAGCAGCTTCTCCGGGACAGGATTAGCCAAAAACATTCAGTACTTC.

The table lists this clonotype with many counts. The V and J genes are TRBV25-1 and TRBJ2-1; possible D gene TRBD1, 6 bases. The CDR3 runs to 12 residues. The V and J ends lost 7 bases and 15 bases respectively, with 19 bases between them. CDR1 and CDR2 (germline): MGHDK, SYGVNS. The CDR3 nucleotides read TGTGCCAGCACCCCAGGGGCCCCGAGGCTGTTCTTC. It codes for CASTPGAPRLFF. Full variable domain (remainder filled in from reference TRBV25-1 and TRBJ2-1): EADIYQTPRYLVIGTGKKITLECSQTMGHDKMYWYQQDPGMELHLIHYSYGVNSTEKGDLSSESTVSRIRTEHFPLTLESARPSHTSQYLCASTPGAPRLFFGPGTRLTVL.

This chain links TRBV21-1 with TRBJ2-7; the DNA was not used to check the table's D call, TRBD1. TRBV21-1 is described as a pseudogene. The CDR3 totals 14 residues. This CDR3 is CASSKRDNAREQYF. The CDR3 DNA reads TGTGCCAGCAGCAAAAGGGACAACGCAAGGGAGCAGTACTTC.

V is TRBV7-2 and J is TRBJ1-1, with D unclear. Trimming removed 6 bases at V and 1 base at J, with 12 bases between. The CDR3 covers 14 residues. Germline CDR1 and CDR2: SGHTA and FQGNSA. The CDR3 DNA reads TGTGCCAGCAGGGTCGACTGCCGGAACACTGAAGCTTTCTTT. It encodes CASRVDCRNTEAFF.

This clonotype was detected many times. The chain is built from TRBV29-1 and TRBJ1-2; no clear D. The germline V gene encodes CDR1 SQVTM and CDR2 ANQGSEA. Trimming removed 0 bases from V and 5 bases from J, with 10 bases in between. The CDR3 extends over 13 amino acids. The CDR3 protein is CSVEENADYGYTF. For the CDR3, the DNA is TGCAGCGTTGAAGAGAACGCAGATTATGGCTACACCTTC.

The chain combines TRBV6-4 with TRBJ2-1; no clear D. The CDR3 has 12 residues. Per germline, CDR1 MRHNA and CDR2 SNTAGT. Trimming left V 4 bases short and J 10 bases short, with 11 bases between. The CDR3 bases are TGTGCCAGCAGTGGCCCCTTTGGGGAGCAGTTCTTC. Translated, it gives CASSGPFGEQFF.

This clonotype was picked up many times. The CDR3 reads CASSMTSGSYEQYF. The DNA of the CDR3 is TGTGCCAGTAGTATGACTAGCGGATCCTACGAGCAGTACTTC. This rearrangement joins TRBV19 to TRBJ2-7, with 9 nucleotides matching TRBD2. CDR1 and CDR2 (germline): LNHDA, SQIVND (reference sequence). The CDR3 contains 14 residues. V was pared by 3 bases and J by 1 base, with 1 base of the junction left unmatched.

The chain employs TRBV25-1 and TRBJ1-1; weak D call: TRBD1 (6 bases). V was shortened by 2 bases and J by 4 bases, with 14 bases between the two germline ends. The CDR3 covers 15 residues. Germline loops: CDR1 MGHDK, CDR2 SYGVNS. The CDR3 DNA is TGTGCCAGCAGTGAAGCGACACAGGGAGGCACTGAAGCTTTCTTT. Its protein product is CASSEATQGGTEAFF.

This chain links TRBV12-3 or TRBV12-4 with TRBJ1-5; D is undetermined. The CDR3 is made up of 17 amino acids. Trimming shortened V by 6 bases and J by 0 bases, and 18 bases separated the two germline ends. CDR3 region: CASSPLRLAYSNQPQHF. CDR3 nucleotide sequence: TGTGCCAGCAGCCCCCTCCGCCTGGCGTATAGCAATCAGCCCCAGCATTTT.

The table lists this clonotype with a few counts. A read error is possible here, since a much larger clone lies one base away. The chain carries TRBV15 and TRBJ2-3; 7 bases align to TRBD1. This CDR3 contains 14 residues. V lost 3 bases and J lost 3; bases outside the gene matches: 3. Per the germline V gene, CDR1 is LNHNV and CDR2 is YYDKDF (reference sequence). The CDR3, as DNA: TGTGCCACCAGCAGGGGACAGAGAACAGATACGCAGTATTTT. It is translated as CATSRGQRTDTQYF. Full variable domain (missing parts from reference TRBV15 and TRBJ2-3): DAMVIQNPRYQVTQFGKPVTLSCSQTLNHNVMYWYQQKSSQAPKLLFHYYDKDFNNEADTPDNFQSRRPNTSFCFLDIRSPGLGDTAMYLCATSRGQRTDTQYFGPGTRLTVL.

This clonotype was counted a few times. The chain has TRBV6-6 and TRBJ2-7; D may be TRBD1 or TRBD2 (5 bases each). Germline CDR1 is MNHNY and CDR2 is SVGAGI (reference sequence). The V end was cut by 6 bases, the J end by 6 bases, with 15 bases between. The CDR3 totals 13 residues. The CDR3 here is CASSPGPRGEQYF. The CDR3 nucleotides read TGTGCCAGCAGCCCGGGACCCCGAGGCGAGCAGTACTTC.

This clonotype was observed a few times. V is TRBV20-1 and J is TRBJ1-4; a possible D gene is TRBD1 (5 bases). This CDR3 comprises 14 residues. V was trimmed by 5 bases and J by 0 bases, leaving 10 bases between them. Germline V lookup: CDR1 DFQATT, CDR2 SNEGSKA (reference sequence). CDR3 residues: CSAERQSTNEKLFF. The DNA for the CDR3 is TGCAGTGCTGAAAGACAGTCAACTAATGAAAAACTGTTTTTT.